Ten or more counts support the clone carrying this T cell receptor (beta chain). The data are from a study of T cell repertoires in cytomegalovirus infection. Overall study context: Public TCR beta signatures were indicative of both CMV infection and a matching HLA type.

Using its own MiXCR run on the reads, TCRdb lists one record per CDR3 protein. In the table there are about 740,000 distinct CDR3 sequences, roughly 36% of which are singletons. Germline V gene sequence: CDR1 MDHEN, CDR2 SYDVKM. The germline V and J ends were trimmed by 7 bases and 3 bases, with 12 bases remaining between them. The CDR3 covers 13 residues. The origin of this receptor is a human donor in good health (CMV status not recorded). Some clones in this sample may be carry-over from other donors' samples. Sequencing was carried out using PBMCs. The rearrangement uses TRBV28 and TRBJ1-1, with D perhaps TRBD1 (6 bases). CDR3 bases: TGTGCCAGCAAGGACAGCACATACACTGAAGCTTTCTTT. Residues: CASKDSTYTEAFF.